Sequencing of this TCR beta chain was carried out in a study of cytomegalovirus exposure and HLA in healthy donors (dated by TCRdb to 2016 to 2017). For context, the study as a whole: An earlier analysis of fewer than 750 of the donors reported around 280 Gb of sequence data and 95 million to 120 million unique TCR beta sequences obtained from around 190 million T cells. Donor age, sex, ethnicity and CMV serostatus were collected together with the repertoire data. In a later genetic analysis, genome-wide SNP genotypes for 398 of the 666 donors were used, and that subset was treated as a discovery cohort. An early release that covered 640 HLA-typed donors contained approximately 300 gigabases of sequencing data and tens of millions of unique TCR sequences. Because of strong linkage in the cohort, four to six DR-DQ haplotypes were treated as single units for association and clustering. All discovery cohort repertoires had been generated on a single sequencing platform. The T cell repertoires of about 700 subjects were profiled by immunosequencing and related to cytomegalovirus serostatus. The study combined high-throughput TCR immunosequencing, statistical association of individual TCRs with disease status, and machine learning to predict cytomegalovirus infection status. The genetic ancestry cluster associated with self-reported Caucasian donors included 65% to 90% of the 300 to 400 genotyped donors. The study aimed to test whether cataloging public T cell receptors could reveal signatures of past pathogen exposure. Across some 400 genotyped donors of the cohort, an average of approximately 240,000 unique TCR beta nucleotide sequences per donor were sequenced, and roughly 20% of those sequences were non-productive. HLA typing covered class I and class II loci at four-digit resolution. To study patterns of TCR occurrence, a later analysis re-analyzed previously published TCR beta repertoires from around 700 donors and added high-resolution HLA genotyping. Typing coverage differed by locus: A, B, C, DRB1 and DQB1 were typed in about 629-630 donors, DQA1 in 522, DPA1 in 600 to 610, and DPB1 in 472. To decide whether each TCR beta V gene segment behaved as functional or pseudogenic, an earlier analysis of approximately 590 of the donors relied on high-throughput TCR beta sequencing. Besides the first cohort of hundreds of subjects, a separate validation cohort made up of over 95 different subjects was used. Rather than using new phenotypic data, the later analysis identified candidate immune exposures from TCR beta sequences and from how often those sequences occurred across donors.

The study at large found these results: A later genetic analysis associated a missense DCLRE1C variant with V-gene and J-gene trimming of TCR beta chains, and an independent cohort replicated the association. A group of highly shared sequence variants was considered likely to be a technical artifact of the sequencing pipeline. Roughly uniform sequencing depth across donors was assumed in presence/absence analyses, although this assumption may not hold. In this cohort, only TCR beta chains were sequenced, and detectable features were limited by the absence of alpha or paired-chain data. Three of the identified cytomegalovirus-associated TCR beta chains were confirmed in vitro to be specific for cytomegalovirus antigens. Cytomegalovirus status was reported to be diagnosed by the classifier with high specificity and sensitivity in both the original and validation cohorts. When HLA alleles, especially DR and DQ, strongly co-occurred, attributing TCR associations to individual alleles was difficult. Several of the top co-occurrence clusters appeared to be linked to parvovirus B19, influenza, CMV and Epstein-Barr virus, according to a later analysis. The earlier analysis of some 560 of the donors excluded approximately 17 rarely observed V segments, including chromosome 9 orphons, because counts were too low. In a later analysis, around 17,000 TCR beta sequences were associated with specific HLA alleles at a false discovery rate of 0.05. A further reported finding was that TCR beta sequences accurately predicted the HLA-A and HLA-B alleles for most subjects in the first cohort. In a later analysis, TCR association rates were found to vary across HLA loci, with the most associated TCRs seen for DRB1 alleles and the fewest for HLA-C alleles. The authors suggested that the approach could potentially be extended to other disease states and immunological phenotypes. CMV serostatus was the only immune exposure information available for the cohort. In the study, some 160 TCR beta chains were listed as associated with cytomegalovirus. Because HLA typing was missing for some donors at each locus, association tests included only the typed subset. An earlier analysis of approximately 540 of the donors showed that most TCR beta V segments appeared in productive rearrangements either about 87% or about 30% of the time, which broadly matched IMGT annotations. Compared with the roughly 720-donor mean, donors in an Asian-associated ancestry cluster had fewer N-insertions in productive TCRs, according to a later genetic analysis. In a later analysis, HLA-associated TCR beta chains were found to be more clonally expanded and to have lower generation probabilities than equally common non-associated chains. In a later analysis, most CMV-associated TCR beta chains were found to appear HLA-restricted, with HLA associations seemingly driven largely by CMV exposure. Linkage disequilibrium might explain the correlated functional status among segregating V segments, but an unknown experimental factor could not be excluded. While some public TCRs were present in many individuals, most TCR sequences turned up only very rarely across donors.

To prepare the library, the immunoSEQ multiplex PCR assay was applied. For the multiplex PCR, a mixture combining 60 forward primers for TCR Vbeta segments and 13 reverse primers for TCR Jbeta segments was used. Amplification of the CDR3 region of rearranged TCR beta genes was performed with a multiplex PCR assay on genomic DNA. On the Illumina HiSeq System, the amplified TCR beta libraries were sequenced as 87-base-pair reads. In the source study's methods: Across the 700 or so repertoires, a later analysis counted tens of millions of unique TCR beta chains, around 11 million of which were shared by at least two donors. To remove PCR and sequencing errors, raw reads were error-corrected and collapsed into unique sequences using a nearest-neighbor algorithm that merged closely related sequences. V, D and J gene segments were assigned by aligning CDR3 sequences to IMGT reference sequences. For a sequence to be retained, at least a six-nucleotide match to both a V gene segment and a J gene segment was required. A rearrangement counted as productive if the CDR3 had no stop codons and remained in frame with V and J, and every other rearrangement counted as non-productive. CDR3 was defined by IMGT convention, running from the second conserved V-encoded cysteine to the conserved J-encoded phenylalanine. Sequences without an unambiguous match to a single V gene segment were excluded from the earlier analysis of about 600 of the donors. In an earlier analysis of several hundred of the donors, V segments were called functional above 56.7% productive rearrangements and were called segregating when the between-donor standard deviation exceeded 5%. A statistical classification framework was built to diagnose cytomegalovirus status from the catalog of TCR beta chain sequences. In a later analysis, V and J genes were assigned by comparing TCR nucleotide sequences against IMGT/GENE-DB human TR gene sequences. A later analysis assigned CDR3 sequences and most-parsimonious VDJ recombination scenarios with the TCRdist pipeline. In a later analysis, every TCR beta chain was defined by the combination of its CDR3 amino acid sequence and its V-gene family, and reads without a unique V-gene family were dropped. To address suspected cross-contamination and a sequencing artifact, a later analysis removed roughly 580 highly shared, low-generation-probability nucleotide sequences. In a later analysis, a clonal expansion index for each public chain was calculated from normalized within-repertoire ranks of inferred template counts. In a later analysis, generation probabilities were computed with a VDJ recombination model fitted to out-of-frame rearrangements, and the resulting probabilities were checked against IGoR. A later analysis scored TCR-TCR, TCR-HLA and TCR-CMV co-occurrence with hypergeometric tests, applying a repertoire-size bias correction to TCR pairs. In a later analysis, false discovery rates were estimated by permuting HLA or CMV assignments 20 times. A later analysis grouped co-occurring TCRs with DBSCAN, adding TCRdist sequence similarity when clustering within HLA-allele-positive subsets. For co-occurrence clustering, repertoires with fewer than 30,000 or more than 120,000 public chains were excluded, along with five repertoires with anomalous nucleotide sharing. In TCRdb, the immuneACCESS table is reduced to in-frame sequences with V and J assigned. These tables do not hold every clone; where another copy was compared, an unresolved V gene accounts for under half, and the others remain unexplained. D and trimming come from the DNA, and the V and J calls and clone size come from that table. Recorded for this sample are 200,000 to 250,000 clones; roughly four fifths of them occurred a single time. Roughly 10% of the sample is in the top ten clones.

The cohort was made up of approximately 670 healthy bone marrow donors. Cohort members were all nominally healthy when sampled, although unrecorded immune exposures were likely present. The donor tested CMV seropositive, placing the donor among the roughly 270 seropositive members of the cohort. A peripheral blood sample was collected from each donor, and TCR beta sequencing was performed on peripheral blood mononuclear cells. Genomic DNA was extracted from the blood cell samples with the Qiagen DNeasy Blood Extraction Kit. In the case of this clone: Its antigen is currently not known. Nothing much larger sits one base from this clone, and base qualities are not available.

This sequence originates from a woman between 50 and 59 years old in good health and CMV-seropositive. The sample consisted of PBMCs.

CDR3 loop: CASSLSRTGGPDTQYF. In nucleotide form, the sequence is TGTGCCAGCAGCTTAAGTCGGACAGGGGGCCCAGATACGCAGTATTTT. The V gene is TRBV7-2 and the J gene is TRBJ2-3, with TRBD1 identical over 11 junction bases. Relative to germline, V is missing 2 bases and J is missing 4 bases, with 5 bases of the junction outside any gene match. Including the terminal cysteine and phenylalanine, the CDR3 comprises 16 residues. This entry keeps only the CDR3 DNA: 48 bases, framed from base 1. Taken from the germline V gene, the CDR1 and CDR2 loops are SGHTA and FQGNSA.